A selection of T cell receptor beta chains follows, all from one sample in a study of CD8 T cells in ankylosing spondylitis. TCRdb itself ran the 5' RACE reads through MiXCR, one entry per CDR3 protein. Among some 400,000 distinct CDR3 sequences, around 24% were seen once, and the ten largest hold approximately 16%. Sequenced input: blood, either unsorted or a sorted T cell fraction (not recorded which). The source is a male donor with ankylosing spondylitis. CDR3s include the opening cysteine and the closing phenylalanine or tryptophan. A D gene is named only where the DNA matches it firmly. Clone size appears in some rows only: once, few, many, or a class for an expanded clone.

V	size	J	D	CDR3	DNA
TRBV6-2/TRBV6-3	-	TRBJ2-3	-	CASSLAASVISSTDTQYF	TGTGCCAGCAGCCTCGCGGCTAGCGTAATATCTAGCACAGATACGCAGTATTTT
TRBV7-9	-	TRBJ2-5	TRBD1	CASSTNRGAETQYF	TGTGCCAGCAGCACAAACAGGGGAGCAGAGACCCAGTACTTC
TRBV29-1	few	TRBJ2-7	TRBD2	CSVITTSVYEQYF	TGCAGCGTTATCACAACTAGCGTGTACGAGCAGTACTTC
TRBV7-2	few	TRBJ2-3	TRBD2	CASSPGGGRAPDTQYF	TGTGCCAGCAGCCCTGGGGGCGGGAGGGCCCCAGATACGCAGTATTTT
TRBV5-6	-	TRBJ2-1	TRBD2	CASSLVGPGLAGASYNEQFF	TGTGCCAGCAGCTTGGTTGGCCCGGGACTAGCGGGAGCTTCCTACAATGAGCAGTTCTTC
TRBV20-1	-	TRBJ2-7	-	CSAMATATYEQYF	TGCAGTGCAATGGCGACAGCTACCTACGAGCAGTACTTC
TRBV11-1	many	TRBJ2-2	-	CASSLELASGELFF	TGTGCCAGCAGCTTGGAACTAGCCTCCGGGGAGCTGTTTTTT
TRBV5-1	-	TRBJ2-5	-	CASNFGTPQETQYF	TGCGCCAGCAACTTCGGGACACCACAAGAGACCCAGTACTTC
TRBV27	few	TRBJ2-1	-	CASTNRKGHPEGSYNEQFF	TGTGCCAGCACCAACCGAAAGGGACACCCTGAGGGCTCCTACAATGAGCAGTTCTTC
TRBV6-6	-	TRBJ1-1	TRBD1	CASSYGTDTEAFF	TGTGCCAGCAGTTACGGGACAGACACTGAAGCTTTCTTT
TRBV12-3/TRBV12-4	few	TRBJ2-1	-	CASSLLVQAGNEQFF	TGTGCCAGCAGTCTGCTGGTGCAAGCGGGCAATGAGCAGTTCTTC
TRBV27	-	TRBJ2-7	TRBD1	CASRSTGTFYEQYF	TGTGCCAGCAGGTCGACAGGGACGTTCTACGAGCAGTACTTC
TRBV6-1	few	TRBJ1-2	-	CATEASLGARNGYTF	TGTGCCACCGAGGCCAGTTTGGGGGCGCGAAATGGCTACACCTTC
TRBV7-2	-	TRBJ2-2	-	CASSLWHTNTGELFF	TGTGCCAGCAGCTTGTGGCACACGAACACCGGGGAGCTGTTTTTT
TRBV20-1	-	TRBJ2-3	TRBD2	CSAKRFRAGGPPDTQYF	TGCAGTGCTAAGAGGTTCCGAGCGGGAGGGCCCCCAGATACGCAGTATTTT
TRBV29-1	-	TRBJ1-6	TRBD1	CSVRGQGNSPLHF	TGCAGCGTTCGGGGACAGGGTAACTCACCCCTCCACTTT
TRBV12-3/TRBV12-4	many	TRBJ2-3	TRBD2	CASSRLAGVGDTQYF	TGTGCCAGCAGTCGACTAGCGGGAGTTGGAGATACGCAGTATTTT